The 17 T cell receptor beta chains given below trace back to one sample, sequenced in a study of blood T cell repertoires in COVID-19. Clones were read by immunoSEQ multiplex PCR, and TCRdb kept only the in-frame ones, dropping some. The table lists under 450,000 clones, approximately 88% of them singletons. The specimen sequenced was peripheral blood. The receptors come from a woman between 50 and 59 years old with COVID-19, enrolled during active disease.

The chain is built from TRBV5-6 and TRBJ1-1; D unresolved. Germline assignment: CDR1 SGHDT and CDR2 YYEEEE. V was pared by 4 bases and J by 4 bases, with 14 bases between. The CDR3 totals 14 residues. The CDR3 DNA follows: TGTGCCAGCAGCCCAGCCCCGGGAGGCACTGAAGCTTTCTTT. It translates to CASSPAPGGTEAFF. The full variable domain, completed using reference TRBV5-6 and TRBJ1-1, is DAGVTQSPTHLIKTRGQQVTLRCSPKSGHDTVSWYQQALGQGPQFIFQYYEEEERQRGNFPDRFSGHQFPNYSSELNVNALLLGDSALYLCASSPAPGGTEAFFGQGTRLTVV.

The CDR3 is CASSTHGQGDEAFF. CDR3 bases: TGTGCCAGCAGCACCCATGGACAGGGGGATGAAGCTTTCTTT. V usage is TRBV9 and J usage is TRBJ1-1, with 10 bases that match TRBD1. Germline loops: CDR1 SGDLS, CDR2 YYNGEE. The junction had 7 bases not matched to a gene; V was cut back by 4 bases and J by 7 bases. This CDR3 spans 14 amino acids.

The chain joins TRBV24-1 to TRBJ2-5; 9 bases are a match to TRBD1. The germline V gene has CDR1 KGHDR and CDR2 SFDVKD. Trimming took 0 bases from V and 5 from J; bases not matched to a gene: 6. The CDR3 is made up of 16 amino acids. CDR3 sequence reads: CATSDLLTGGLETQYF. CDR3 DNA: TGTGCCACCAGTGATTTGCTAACAGGGGGCCTGGAGACCCAGTACTTC.

This chain uses TRBV4-1 with TRBJ1-2; no clear D gene. V was trimmed by 4 bases and J by 0 bases, leaving 6 bases between them. This CDR3 region has 13 residues. The germline V gene has CDR1 MGHRA and CDR2 YSYEKL. CDR3 bases: TGCGCCAGCAGCCCCACAGCTAACTATGGCTACACCTTC. This codes for CASSPTANYGYTF.

The rearrangement links TRBV9 to TRBJ2-3, with a weak D call TRBD2 (7 bases). The CDR3 runs 15 residues. V was trimmed by 5 bases and J by 2 bases, leaving 15 bases between them. Germline V gene lookup returns CDR1 SGDLS and CDR2 YYNGEE. This chain's CDR3 is CASSRRGQNTDTQYF. The DNA for the CDR3 is TGTGCCAGCAGTAGGCGGGGGCAAAACACAGATACGCAGTATTTT.

In its sample, this clone was seen a few times. The rearrangement joins TRBV11-2 to TRBJ1-2; D gene unclear. The CDR3 loop spans 13 amino acids. Germline values: CDR1 SGHAT, CDR2 FQNNGV. Trimming removed 5 bases from V and 5 bases from J, with 12 bases in between. In nucleotides, the CDR3 is TGTGCCAGCAGCCCCGACTATGGATATGGCTACACCTTC. Encoded protein: CASSPDYGYGYTF.

The rearrangement joins TRBV6-5 to TRBJ2-5; D unresolved. Trimming cost V 4 bases and J 4 bases, with 7 bases left between them. In germline, CDR1 is MNHEY, CDR2 SVGAGI. This CDR3 is built from 12 residues. CDR3 sequence (DNA): TGTGCCAGCAGTTCCCTTCGAGAGACCCAGTACTTC. Its translation: CASSSLRETQYF.

V usage is TRBV27 and J usage is TRBJ2-3; the match to TRBD2 covers 7 bases. The CDR3 consists of 13 residues. Germline lookup yields CDR1 MNHEY and CDR2 SMNVEV (reference sequence). Losses at the gene ends were 7 bases for V and 5 bases for J; bases not matched to a gene: 6. The CDR3 sequence: CASKAGGIDTQYF. In nucleotides, the CDR3 is TGTGCCAGCAAGGCCGGGGGGATAGATACGCAGTATTTT.

This clone was counted a single time. The chain recombines TRBV5-5 with TRBJ2-7; TRBD1 matches 8 bases. Germline V gene data show CDR1 as SGHKS and CDR2 as YYEKEE (reference sequence). With 3 bases clipped from V and 2 bases from J, the junction kept 4 bases outside the gene matches. The CDR3 length is 14 residues. Here the CDR3 reads CASSSWTGPYEQYF. CDR3 nucleotides: TGTGCCAGCAGCTCCTGGACAGGGCCCTACGAGCAGTACTTC.

The chain carries TRBV2 and TRBJ2-5, with D perhaps matching TRBD1 (6 bases). CDR1 and CDR2 from the germline V gene are SNHLY and FYNNEI. The V end lost 1 base, the J end lost 3 bases, and 12 bases lay between the germline ends. This CDR3 is built from 15 residues. The CDR3 sequence is CASSEDQGPEETQYF. Written as DNA, the CDR3 is TGTGCCAGCAGTGAAGATCAGGGGCCCGAAGAGACCCAGTACTTC. The full variable domain, rest sourced from reference TRBV2 and TRBJ2-5, is EPEVTQTPSHQVTQMGQEVILRCVPISNHLYFYWYRQILGQKVEFLVSFYNNEISEKSEIFDDQFSVERPDGSNFTLKIRSTKLEDSAMYFCASSEDQGPEETQYFGPGTRLLVL.

The chain uses TRBV5-5 and TRBJ1-3; 7 positions match TRBD1. Germline lookup yields CDR1 SGHKS and CDR2 YYEKEE (reference sequence). Trimming cost V 3 bases and J 8 bases; bases outside gene matches: 5. The CDR3 length is 13 residues. CDR3 amino acids: CASSSSQGDTIYF. The DNA of the CDR3 is TGTGCCAGCAGCTCGAGCCAGGGGGACACCATATATTTT.

The V gene is TRBV19, the J gene TRBJ2-3; D perhaps matches TRBD1 (5 bases). The CDR3 sequence is 15 residues long. Germline V gene lookup returns CDR1 LNHDA and CDR2 SQIVND (reference sequence). The V gene lost 0 bases and the J gene lost 4 bases, with 11 bases spanning the gap. CDR3 DNA sequence: TGTGCCAGTAGTATAGATGATAGCAGGGCAGATACGCAGTATTTT. This sequence encodes CASSIDDSRADTQYF.

The chain links TRBV9 to TRBJ1-3, with a possible D match to TRBD1 (6 bases). V lost 4 bases to trimming and J lost 2 bases, with 16 bases between them. The CDR3 covers 16 residues. Germline loops: CDR1 SGDLS, CDR2 YYNGEE. The CDR3, as DNA: TGTGCCAGCAGCCTCCACTCGACAGGCACTGGAAACACCATATATTTT. Encoded protein: CASSLHSTGTGNTIYF.

The rearrangement joins TRBV5-4 to TRBJ1-1; a possible D gene is TRBD1 (6 bases). This CDR3 contains 15 residues. Trimming stripped 0 bases from V and 2 bases from J, with 11 bases between. In germline, CDR1 is SGHNT, CDR2 YYREEE (reference sequence). DNA for the CDR3: TGTGCCAGCAGCTTGGGGGGACACACAAACACTGAAGCTTTCTTT. The encoded protein is CASSLGGHTNTEAFF.

The gene calls are TRBV3-1 (or the pseudogene TRBV3-2) and TRBJ2-1; perhaps TRBD1 as D (7 bases). Germline V gene data show CDR1 as LGHDT and CDR2 as YNNKEL (reference sequence). This CDR3 has 15 residues. Trimming shortened V by 0 bases and J by 10 bases, and 16 bases separated the two germline ends. CDR3 sequence reads: CASSQDLARGPEQFF. The CDR3, as DNA: TGTGCCAGCAGCCAAGATCTAGCGAGGGGGCCCGAGCAGTTCTTC.

The chain carries TRBV27 and TRBJ1-1; D call uncertain. CDR3 size: 13 residues. Trimming removed 5 bases from V and 1 base from J, with 8 bases in between. Germline CDR1 MNHEY, CDR2 SMNVEV (reference sequence). In DNA, the CDR3 is TGTGCCAGCAGTCCTTTAGAGAACACTGAAGCTTTCTTT. Its protein product is CASSPLENTEAFF.

The chain recombines TRBV19 with TRBJ2-5; 13 positions agree with TRBD2. Trimming removed 5 bases from V and 1 base from J; junction bases left unmatched: 4. Germline V gene data show CDR1 as LNHDA and CDR2 as SQIVND (reference sequence). The CDR3 extends over 16 amino acids. CDR3 region: CASSAGLAGVQETQYF. The DNA of the CDR3 is TGTGCCAGTAGTGCCGGACTAGCGGGGGTCCAAGAGACCCAGTACTTC. Variable domain in full (rest from reference TRBV19 and TRBJ2-5): DGGITQSPKYLFRKEGQNVTLSCEQNLNHDAMYWYRQDPGQGLRLIYYSQIVNDFQKGDIAEGYSVSREKKESFPLTVTSAQKNPTAFYLCASSAGLAGVQETQYFGPGTRLLVL.